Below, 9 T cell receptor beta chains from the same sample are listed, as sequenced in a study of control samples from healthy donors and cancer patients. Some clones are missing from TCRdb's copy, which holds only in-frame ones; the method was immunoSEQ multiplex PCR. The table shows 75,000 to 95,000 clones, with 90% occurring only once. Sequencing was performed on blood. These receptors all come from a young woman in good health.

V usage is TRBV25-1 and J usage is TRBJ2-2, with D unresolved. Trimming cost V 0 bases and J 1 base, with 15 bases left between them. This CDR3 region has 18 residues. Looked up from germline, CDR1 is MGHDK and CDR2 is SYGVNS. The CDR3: CASSEYIGSGLNTGELFF. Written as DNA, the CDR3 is TGTGCCAGCAGTGAATATATCGGGTCGGGCCTGAACACCGGGGAGCTGTTTTTT.

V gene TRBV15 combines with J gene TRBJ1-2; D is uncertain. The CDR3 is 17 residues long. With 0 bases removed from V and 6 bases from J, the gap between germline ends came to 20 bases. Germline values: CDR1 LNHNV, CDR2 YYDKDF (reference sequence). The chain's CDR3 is CATSRDPTANKEHGYTF. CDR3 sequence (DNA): TGTGCCACCAGCAGAGACCCAACCGCGAACAAAGAACATGGCTACACCTTC.

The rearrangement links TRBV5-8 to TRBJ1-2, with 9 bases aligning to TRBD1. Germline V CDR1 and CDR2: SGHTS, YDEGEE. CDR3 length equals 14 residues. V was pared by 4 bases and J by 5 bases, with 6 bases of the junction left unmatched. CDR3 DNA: TGTGCCAGCAGCGAGACAGGGGGGCGTTATGGCTACACCTTC. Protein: CASSETGGRYGYTF.

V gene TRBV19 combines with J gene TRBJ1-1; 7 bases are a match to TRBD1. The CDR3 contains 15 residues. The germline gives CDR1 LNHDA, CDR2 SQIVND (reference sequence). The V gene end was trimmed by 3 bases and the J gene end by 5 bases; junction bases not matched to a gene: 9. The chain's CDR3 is CASSIEGAPGTEAFF. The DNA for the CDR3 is TGTGCCAGTAGTATCGAGGGGGCGCCAGGAACTGAAGCTTTCTTT.

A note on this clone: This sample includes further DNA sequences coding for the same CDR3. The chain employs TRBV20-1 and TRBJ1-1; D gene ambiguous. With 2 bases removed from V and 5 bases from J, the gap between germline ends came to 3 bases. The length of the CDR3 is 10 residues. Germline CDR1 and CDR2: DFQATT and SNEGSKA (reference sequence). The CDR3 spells CSARPTEAFF. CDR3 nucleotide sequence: TGCAGTGCTAGACCGACTGAAGCTTTCTTT.

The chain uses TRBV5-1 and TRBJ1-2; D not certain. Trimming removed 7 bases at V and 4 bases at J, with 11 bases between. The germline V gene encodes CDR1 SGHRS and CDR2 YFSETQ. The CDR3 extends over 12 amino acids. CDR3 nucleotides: TGCGCCAGCTGGAGTGGGTTCTATGGCTACACCTTC. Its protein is CASWSGFYGYTF.

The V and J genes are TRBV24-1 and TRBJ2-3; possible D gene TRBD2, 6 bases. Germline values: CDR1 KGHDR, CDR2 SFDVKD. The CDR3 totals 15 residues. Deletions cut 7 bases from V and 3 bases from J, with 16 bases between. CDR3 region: CATSPGAGPTDTQYF. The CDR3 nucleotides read TGTGCCACCAGCCCGGGCGCGGGACCTACAGATACGCAGTATTTT.

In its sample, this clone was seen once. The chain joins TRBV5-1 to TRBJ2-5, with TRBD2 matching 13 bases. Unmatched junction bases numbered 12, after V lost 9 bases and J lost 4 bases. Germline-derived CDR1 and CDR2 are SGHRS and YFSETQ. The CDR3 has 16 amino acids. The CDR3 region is CATQLAGGPFGETQYF. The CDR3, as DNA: TGCGCCACCCAACTAGCGGGGGGGCCATTTGGAGAGACCCAGTACTTC.

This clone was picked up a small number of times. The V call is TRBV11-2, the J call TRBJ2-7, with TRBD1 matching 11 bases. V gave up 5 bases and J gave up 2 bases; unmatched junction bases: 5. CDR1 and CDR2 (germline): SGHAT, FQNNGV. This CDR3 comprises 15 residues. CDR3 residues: CASSPTGQGAYEQYF. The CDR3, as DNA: TGTGCCAGCAGCCCGACGGGACAGGGGGCCTACGAGCAGTACTTC.